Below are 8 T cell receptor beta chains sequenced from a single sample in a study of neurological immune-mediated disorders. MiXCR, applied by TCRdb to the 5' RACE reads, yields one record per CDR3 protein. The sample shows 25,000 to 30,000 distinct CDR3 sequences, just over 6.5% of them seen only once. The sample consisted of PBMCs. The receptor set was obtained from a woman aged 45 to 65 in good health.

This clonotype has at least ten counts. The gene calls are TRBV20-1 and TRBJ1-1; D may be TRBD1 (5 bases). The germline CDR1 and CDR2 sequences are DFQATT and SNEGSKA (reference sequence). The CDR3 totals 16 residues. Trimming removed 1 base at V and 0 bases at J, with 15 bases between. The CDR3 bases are TGCAGTGCTAGAGGCAGGGCTCCACTCTTGAACACTGAAGCTTTCTTT. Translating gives CSARGRAPLLNTEAFF.

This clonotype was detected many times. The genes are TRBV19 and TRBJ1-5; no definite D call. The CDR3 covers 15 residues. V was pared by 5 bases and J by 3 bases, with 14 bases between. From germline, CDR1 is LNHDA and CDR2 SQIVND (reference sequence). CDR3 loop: CASSEGFRNNQPQHF. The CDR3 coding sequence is TGTGCCAGTAGTGAGGGTTTTCGGAACAATCAGCCCCAGCATTTT.

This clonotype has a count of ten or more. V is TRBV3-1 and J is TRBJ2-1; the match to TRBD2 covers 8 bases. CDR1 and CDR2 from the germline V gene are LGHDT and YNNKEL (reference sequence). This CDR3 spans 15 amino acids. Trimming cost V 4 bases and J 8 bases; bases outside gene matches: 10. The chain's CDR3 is CASSLTPGGPDEQFF. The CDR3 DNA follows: TGTGCCAGCAGCCTAACACCGGGAGGGCCGGATGAGCAGTTCTTC.

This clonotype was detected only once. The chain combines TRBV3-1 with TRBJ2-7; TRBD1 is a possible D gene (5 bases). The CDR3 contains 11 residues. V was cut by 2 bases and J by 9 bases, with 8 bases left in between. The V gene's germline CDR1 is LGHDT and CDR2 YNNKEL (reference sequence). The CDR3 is CASSQRQTQYF. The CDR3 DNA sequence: TGTGCCAGCAGCCAACGACAGACGCAGTACTTC.

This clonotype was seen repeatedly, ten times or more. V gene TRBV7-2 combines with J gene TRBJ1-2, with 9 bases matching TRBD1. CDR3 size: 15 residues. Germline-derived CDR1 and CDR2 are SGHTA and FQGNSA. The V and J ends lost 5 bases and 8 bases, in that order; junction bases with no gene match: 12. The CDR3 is CASSQPSGTGMGYTF. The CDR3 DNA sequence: TGTGCCAGCAGCCAACCATCCGGGACAGGGATGGGCTACACCTTC.

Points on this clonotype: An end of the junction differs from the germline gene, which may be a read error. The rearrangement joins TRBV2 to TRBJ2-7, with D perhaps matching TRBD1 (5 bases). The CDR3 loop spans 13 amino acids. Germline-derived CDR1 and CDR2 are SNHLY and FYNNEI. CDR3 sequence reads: CASSTGANYDQYF. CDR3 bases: TGTGCCAGCAGTACAGGAGCAAACTACGACCAGTACTTC.

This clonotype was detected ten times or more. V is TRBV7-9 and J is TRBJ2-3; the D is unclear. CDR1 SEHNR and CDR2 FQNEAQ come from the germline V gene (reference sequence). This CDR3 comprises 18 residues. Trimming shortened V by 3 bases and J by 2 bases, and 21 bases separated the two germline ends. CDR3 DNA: TGTGCCAGCAGCTTTTTTTTCGGGTTGACGACATCCACAGATACGCAGTATTTT. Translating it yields CASSFFFGLTTSTDTQYF.

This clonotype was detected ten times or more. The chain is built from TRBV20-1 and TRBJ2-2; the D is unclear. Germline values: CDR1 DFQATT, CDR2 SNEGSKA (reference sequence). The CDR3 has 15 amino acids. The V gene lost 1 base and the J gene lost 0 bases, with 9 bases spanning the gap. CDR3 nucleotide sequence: TGCAGTGCTAGAGCTCTGGGCGCGAACACCGGGGAGCTGTTTTTT. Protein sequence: CSARALGANTGELFF.